The source of this T cell receptor (beta chain) is a study of beta chain features in type 1 diabetes. cDNA synthesis used the whole RNA isolate, giving expressed TCRB sequences. Clones were read by immunoSEQ multiplex PCR, and TCRdb kept only the in-frame ones, dropping some. Among a few hundred thousand clones listed, 10% to 15% were seen once. Notes on the study in general: In comparison with healthy donors, patients had naive, central memory and Treg TCRB repertoires that appeared more similar.

Germline CDR1 LNHDA, CDR2 SQIVND (reference sequence). V trimming: 11 bases; J trimming: 6 bases; junction bases outside the gene matches: 7. This CDR3 spans 13 amino acids. About this clone: The antigen remains unidentified.

Sequences were obtained from naive CD4+ T cells from blood. This sequence joins TRBV19 and TRBJ1-5; 10 bases map to TRBD1. This clonotype was obtained from a man in his late teens or twenties in good health. The CDR3 sequence: CACRRDRGQPQHF. DNA for the CDR3: TGTGCCTGCCGCCGGGACAGGGGTCAGCCCCAGCATTTT.